This T cell receptor beta chain originates from a study of identifying expanded T cells in peripheral blood (dated by TCRdb to between 2017 and 2020). Describing the broader study: Technical replicates were generated by sequencing separate aliquots of the same genomic DNA pool, and four replicates were compared pairwise.

The paper as a whole reports these results and caveats: The beta-binomial model significantly reduced the number of clones called differentially abundant and the false-positive rate across all healthy-donor time intervals. It was expected by the authors that biological variance in healthy repertoires might increase further over much longer intervals, such as months to years. For all healthy donors, the variance in clone template counts between two-week samples rose significantly as total template count increased. The binomial model flagged roughly 1.2 differentially abundant clones between technical replicates but around 15 over around two weeks and around 19 over roughly 4 weeks.

TCRbeta CDR3 regions were profiled by bias-controlled multiplex PCR amplification of genomic DNA with the immunoSEQ Assay. Concerning the study's data processing: The absolute abundance of each unique TCRbeta CDR3 region was quantified after sequences were collapsed and filtered. Differential abundance was assessed using a binomial (Fisher-equivalent) model and a beta-binomial model in which time-dependent variance fitted from healthy donors was added. Clones with fewer than 5 combined templates were removed, and differential abundance was called for clones with a Benjamini-Hochberg FDR below 0.01. Using the form v = (b*log(k)+a)^2, the beta-binomial variance was modeled as a function of the total template count across the two samples. TCRdb took this table from immuneACCESS and kept in-frame rearrangements with V and J called. Such tables lack part of the clones; where checked against another copy, unresolved V genes explain under half of the gap, and the rest is unexplained. V and J calls and clone size follow that table, whereas D and trimming were derived from the DNA. This sample has roughly 82,000 clones in its table, and about four fifths of those were observed once. The top ten hold 15% to 20% of the sample.

During the collection period, no infections or other immune events were recorded for the healthy donors. To calibrate time-dependent variance in a beta-binomial model of T-cell clone differential abundance, blood repertoires from healthy donors were used as a training cohort. The training cohort was composed of roughly ten healthy donors, 3 female and 7 male. On average the donors were around 44 years old, and their ages spanned about 25 to 64 years. Whole blood was collected from each healthy donor at three time points spaced 2 to 3 weeks apart and obtained from a commercial supplier. Genomic DNA was extracted from unsorted whole blood for immunosequencing. The junction shows trimming of 4 bases on V and 5 bases on J, plus 5 bases between the germline ends. Including cysteine and phenylalanine, the CDR3 has 12 amino acids. The CDR3 DNA has 36 bases and is translated from base 1. The germline V gene (reference sequence) sets CDR1 to MNHEY and CDR2 to SMNVEV.

Concerning this clone itself: It has no known antigen specificity. No quality values exist for individual bases; no much larger clone is one base distant.

The sequence was obtained from a person aged 18-70 years in good health. The sequence joins TRBV27 to TRBJ2-2, with the identity of the D gene unclear. Sample: blood. CDR3 sequence: CASSYRTGELFF. In nucleotide form, the sequence is TGTGCCAGCAGTTATAGGACCGGGGAGCTGTTTTTT.